A selection of T cell receptor beta chains follows, all from one sample in a study of blood T cell repertoires in COVID-19. Clones were sequenced by immunoSEQ multiplex PCR, and TCRdb holds only the in-frame ones, with some missing. Seen here are approximately 110,000 clones, 80% to 85% observed once, and the top ten hold 15%. Sequenced: peripheral blood. The origin of the receptors is a woman aged 80 or over with acute or convalescent COVID-19. Both conserved end residues are trimmed from each CDR3. A D gene is named only where the DNA matches it firmly.

length,J,V,D,CDR3
16,TRBJ2-4,TRBV5-5,TRBD1,ASSLPGTGTRVYAIQY
13,TRBJ1-5,TRBV28,NA,ASSLAGLGNQPQH
12,TRBJ2-2,TRBV7-2,TRBD2,ASRGLAGTGELF
13,TRBJ2-7,TRBV10-3,NA,AISDLQGTLYEQY
11,TRBJ2-3,TRBV5-1,NA,ASTRAREDTQY
11,TRBJ1-2,TRBV7-9,NA,ASSRGEGGGYT
15,TRBJ1-5,TRBV28,NA,ASSLDGRDYSNQPQH
9,TRBJ2-1,TRBV20-1,NA,SAKGNNEQF
16,TRBJ1-4,TRBV15,NA,ATSRLPGQLATNEKLF
12,TRBJ1-6,TRBV18,TRBD1,ASSDRGHGSPLH
12,TRBJ2-6,TRBV14,NA,ASTRVSGANVLT
12,TRBJ1-5,TRBV27,TRBD1,ASSQGQGGQPQH
14,TRBJ1-3,TRBV6-5,NA,ASSSLGPAGGNTIY
13,TRBJ1-2,TRBV19,TRBD1,ASNDGGTGNYGYT
16,TRBJ2-3,TRBV4-1,NA,ASSQERTLTPTTDTQY
12,TRBJ1-1,TRBV19,NA,ASSISWGDYEAF
19,TRBJ1-5,TRBV28,NA,ASSGYGRTTGRVLGNQPQH
10,TRBJ1-1,TRBV18,NA,ASSRGLAEAF
14,TRBJ2-3,TRBV11-2,NA,ASSPQQGIITDTQY
10,TRBJ2-3,TRBV10-3,NA,AISVGSTTQY
14,TRBJ2-3,TRBV6-1,NA,ASSELKGGAVDTQY
11,TRBJ1-2,TRBV6-5,NA,ASSRDSAYGYT
13,TRBJ2-5,TRBV7-2,TRBD1,ASSLGGTGEETQY
14,TRBJ1-5,TRBV3-1/TRBV3-2,TRBD1,ASSQEGGGSNQPQH
15,TRBJ1-2,TRBV14,NA,ASSQDSSEGSFYGYT
11,TRBJ1-1,TRBV2,NA,ASCLQEGTEAF
15,TRBJ2-1,TRBV5-8,TRBD2,ASSRGLAGGNYNEQF
12,TRBJ2-1,TRBV6-4,TRBD1,ASSGTGWDNEQF
13,TRBJ2-1,TRBV11-2,NA,ASSPGQLPNNEQF
11,TRBJ2-3,TRBV7-9,NA,ASSLGTADTQY
13,TRBJ1-6,TRBV7-9,NA,ASSLVEGLASPLH
13,TRBJ2-7,TRBV5-5,TRBD1,ASSPGQGSSYEQY
14,TRBJ2-2,TRBV4-3,TRBD1,ASRATGTGNTGELF
11,TRBJ2-5,TRBV18,NA,ASSPPSQETQY
13,TRBJ2-5,TRBV3-1/TRBV3-2,TRBD2,ASSQVPGLAETQY
11,TRBJ1-2,TRBV24-1,TRBD1,ATSDGQGWGYT
12,TRBJ2-5,TRBV2,TRBD2,ASSGGTLQETQY
14,TRBJ2-3,TRBV10-3,TRBD2,AISPQTGLSTDTQY
15,TRBJ2-1,TRBV5-4,TRBD2,ASSFSGTASSYNEQF
12,TRBJ1-2,TRBV6-6,TRBD1,ASRPRTGGRGYT
13,TRBJ2-6,TRBV24-1,NA,ATSETGTGANVLT
13,TRBJ2-7,TRBV5-1,TRBD1,ASSSTGTGVYEQY
13,TRBJ2-5,TRBV2,TRBD2,ASSVMTSGVETQY
10,TRBJ2-7,TRBV6-2/TRBV6-3,NA,ASSYPVYEQY
10,TRBJ1-2,TRBV24-1,NA,ATSDRGYGYT
11,TRBJ1-2,TRBV5-6,NA,ASSLWGEAGYT
12,TRBJ2-2,TRBV24-1,NA,ATSVQGGTGELF
14,TRBJ1-2,TRBV5-4,TRBD1,ASSLALRDSREGYT
10,TRBJ2-7,TRBV2,NA,ASSGQSYEQY
12,TRBJ1-1,TRBV27,TRBD1,ASRTGGAGTEAF
13,TRBJ2-1,TRBV29-1,TRBD2,STRLGLAQPNEQF
13,TRBJ2-1,TRBV7-2,NA,ASSLTSWTYNEQF
15,TRBJ1-3,TRBV7-6,TRBD1,ASSSWTGTLPGNTIY
12,TRBJ2-3,TRBV30,NA,AWTSGTSTDTQY
12,TRBJ1-2,TRBV10-3,NA,AIGGGRQGYGYT
12,TRBJ1-5,TRBV18,NA,ASSPGSSNQPQH
12,TRBJ2-2,TRBV14,TRBD2,ASSRIRGAGELF
10,TRBJ2-5,TRBV7-9,NA,ASSLPRETQY
11,TRBJ2-7,TRBV18,TRBD1,ASSPGQNYEQY